The 20 T cell receptor beta chains in this list originate from one sample, sequenced in a study of T-cell reconstitution after alpha-beta-depleted transplantation in children. Preparation of the TCRbeta library was carried out with unique molecular identifiers. TCRdb passed the PCR reads through MiXCR, listing each CDR3 protein once. The sample holds under 250,000 distinct CDR3 sequences, approximately 17% seen once. The sample consisted of PBMCs, mostly from graft donor cells, taken 360 days after TCRalphabeta/CD19-depleted stem cell transplant. These receptors came from a male patient aged 2 to 9 who had a stem cell transplant for acute lymphoblastic leukemia, so the T cells may come from the graft donor.

The CDR3 protein is CASSEWWRLAVYEQYF. The CDR3 nucleotides read TGCGCCAGCAGTGAGTGGTGGAGACTAGCGGTCTACGAGCAGTACTTC. The rearrangement links TRBV10-2 to TRBJ2-7, with TRBD2 identical over 9 bases. The CDR3 spans 16 residues. CDR1 and CDR2 from the germline V gene are WSHSY and SAAADI. The V segment lost 1 base and the J segment 3 bases; nucleotides outside the gene matches: 7.

This clonotype was counted only a few times. This chain connects TRBV18 to TRBJ2-6, with 9 bases that match TRBD1. Germline CDR1 is KGHSH and CDR2 is LQKENI. V dropped 3 bases and J dropped 4; count of bases not matched to a gene: 4. This CDR3 has 16 residues. The CDR3: CASSPLQGAGANVLTF. DNA of the CDR3: TGTGCCAGCTCACCGCTACAGGGGGCGGGGGCCAACGTCCTGACTTTC.

This clonotype was seen more than once but under ten times. Here the CDR3 reads CASSLVVFEDTQYF. DNA of the CDR3: TGCGCCAGCAGCTTGGTTGTCTTTGAAGATACGCAGTATTTT. The chain employs TRBV5-1 and TRBJ2-3; D is uncertain. The length of the CDR3 is 14 residues. Germline V lookup: CDR1 SGHRS, CDR2 YFSETQ. Trimming cost V 0 bases and J 5 bases, with 10 bases left between them.

This clonotype was seen a few times. The chain couples TRBV29-1 to TRBJ2-1; D might be TRBD1 or TRBD2, each matching 6 bases. Germline CDR1 is SQVTM and CDR2 is ANQGSEA. This CDR3 region has 17 residues. Trimming took off 1 base at V and 4 bases at J, with 20 bases between the two ends. The CDR3 sequence is CSVEGGASQPTYNEQFF. As DNA, the CDR3 is TGCAGCGTTGAAGGGGGGGCAAGTCAACCTACATACAATGAGCAGTTCTTC.

The chain combines TRBV10-2 with TRBJ1-5; no firm D call. This CDR3 has 15 residues. CDR1 is WSHSY and CDR2 is SAAADI in the germline V gene. V shed 4 bases and J shed 4 bases, with 14 bases lying between them. The CDR3 loop reads CASSVLPAGNQPQHF. The CDR3 DNA follows: TGCGCCAGCAGTGTTCTCCCGGCGGGGAATCAGCCCCAGCATTTT.

This clonotype was seen ten or more times. The rearrangement joins TRBV20-1 to TRBJ2-7; D not resolved. Trimming shortened V by 1 base and J by 2 bases, and 12 bases separated the two germline ends. CDR1 and CDR2 (germline): DFQATT, SNEGSKA (reference sequence). CDR3 size: 14 residues. The CDR3 DNA follows: TGCAGTGCTAGAGTGGGCGCCAGAGCCTACGAGCAGTACTTC. This encodes CSARVGARAYEQYF.

This clonotype was counted a few times. The chain is built from TRBV6-7 and TRBJ2-2, with 7 nucleotides matching TRBD1. TRBV6-7 belongs to the ORF category, with a function that is uncertain. The CDR3 has 12 residues. In nucleotides, the CDR3 is TGTACCCGGGACAGGAACACCGGGGAGCTGTTTTTT. It encodes CTRDRNTGELFF.

As DNA, the CDR3 is TGTGCCACCAGTGCTGGACAGCCCTACGAGCAGTACTTC. Amino acid sequence: CATSAGQPYEQYF. This rearrangement joins TRBV24-1 to TRBJ2-7; D is perhaps TRBD1 (6 bases). CDR1 and CDR2 from the germline V gene are KGHDR and SFDVKD. Trimming pared 5 bases from V and 2 bases from J, leaving 9 bases between. This CDR3 is 13 amino acids long.

The rearrangement joins TRBV28 to TRBJ2-5; TRBD2 matches at 9 bases. The germline V gene encodes CDR1 MDHEN and CDR2 SYDVKM. V lost 1 base to trimming and J lost 3 bases; unmatched junction nucleotides: 12. CDR3 size: 18 residues. This CDR3 is CASSLSLGLAGIKETQYF. Written as DNA, the CDR3 is TGTGCCAGCAGTTTATCCCTCGGGCTAGCGGGGATAAAAGAGACCCAGTACTTC.

This clonotype came up a few times. The genes are TRBV28 and TRBJ2-7; 9 nucleotides match TRBD1. Germline V gives CDR1 MDHEN, CDR2 SYDVKM. The CDR3 runs 12 residues. The V gene end was trimmed by 6 bases and the J gene end by 9 bases; junction bases not matched to a gene: 6. As DNA, the CDR3 is TGTGCCAGCAGCGGGGGGACAGGGTGGCAGTACTTC. Translated: CASSGGTGWQYF.

This clonotype came up a few times. The chain uses TRBV18 and TRBJ1-1; D possibly corresponds to TRBD1 (6 bases). The CDR3 covers 15 residues. Trimming took off 4 bases at V and 4 bases at J, with 16 bases between the two ends. CDR1 is KGHSH, CDR2 LQKENI, per germline. The CDR3 spells CASSQSTGAPTEAFF. The CDR3 coding sequence is TGTGCCAGCTCACAGTCGACGGGGGCGCCCACTGAAGCTTTCTTT.

CDR3 region: CASSSDRGSETQYF. The CDR3 DNA is TGTGCCAGCAGCTCGGACAGGGGGTCAGAGACCCAGTACTTC. The J gene is TRBJ2-5, the V gene TRBV7-7; TRBD1 matches at 10 bases. The CDR3 has 14 amino acids. Looked up from germline, CDR1 is SSHAT and CDR2 is FNYEAQ (reference sequence). With 4 bases clipped from V and 4 bases from J, the junction kept 3 bases outside the gene matches.

The chain couples TRBV9 to TRBJ1-3; D gene ambiguous. The CDR3 contains 15 residues. Germline assignment: CDR1 SGDLS and CDR2 YYNGEE. V lost 4 bases to trimming and J lost 0 bases, with 11 bases between them. The chain's CDR3 is CASSPRPNSGNTIYF. The CDR3 DNA reads as TGTGCCAGCAGCCCCCGGCCTAACTCTGGAAACACCATATATTTT. Using reference TRBV9 and TRBJ1-3 for the parts outside the CDR3, the full variable domain is DSGVTQTPKHLITATGQRVTLRCSPRSGDLSVYWYQQSLDQGLQFLIQYYNGEERAKGNILERFSAQQFPDLHSELNLSSLELGDSALYFCASSPRPNSGNTIYFGEGSWLTVV.

V and J are TRBV5-1 and TRBJ2-1, with 9 nucleotides matching TRBD1. With 0 bases clipped from V and 6 bases from J, the junction kept 10 bases outside the gene matches. The CDR3 is made up of 17 amino acids. Germline CDR1 reads SGHRS; CDR2 reads YFSETQ. The CDR3 spells CASSLGLGTGHFNEQFF. The CDR3 DNA sequence: TGCGCCAGCAGCTTGGGACTAGGGACAGGGCACTTCAATGAGCAGTTCTTC.

This chain connects TRBV5-1 to TRBJ1-2; D is unresolved. The CDR3 sequence is 13 residues long. V dropped 2 bases and J dropped 6 bases, with 11 bases sitting between them. Germline V gene data show CDR1 as SGHRS and CDR2 as YFSETQ. DNA for the CDR3: TGCGCCAGCAGCTTCCGAACTTGGCATGGCTACACCTTC. It yields the protein CASSFRTWHGYTF.

The J gene is TRBJ2-1, the V gene TRBV5-1; possibly TRBD1 for D (6 bases). Germline CDR1 is SGHRS and CDR2 is YFSETQ. The CDR3 sequence is 16 residues long. Trimming shortened V by 4 bases and J by 5 bases, and 19 bases separated the two germline ends. The CDR3 nucleotides are TGCGCCAGCAGCGCCCACCCGCGGACAGCCCACAATGAGCAGTTCTTC. Translated: CASSAHPRTAHNEQFF. The entire variable domain, with the rest obtained from reference TRBV5-1 and TRBJ2-1, is as follows: KAGVTQTPRYLIKTRGQQVTLSCSPISGHRSVSWYQQTPGQGLQFLFEYFSETQRNKGNFPGRFSGRQFSNSRSEMNVSTLELGDSALYLCASSAHPRTAHNEQFFGPGTRLTVL.

This clonotype was observed a handful of times. The rearrangement links TRBV4-3 to TRBJ2-2, with 7 bases matching TRBD2. The length of the CDR3 is 14 residues. The trim removed 5 bases at V and 4 bases at J, leaving 4 bases unmatched. Germline CDR1 LGHNA, CDR2 YSLEER. The DNA for the CDR3 is TGCGCCAGCAGCTCCCTAGCGGCCACCGGGGAGCTGTTTTTT. It yields the protein CASSSLAATGELFF.

This clonotype was seen a handful of times. The chain links TRBV7-2 to TRBJ2-5; 8 bases map to TRBD1. Trimming removed 3 bases from V and 5 bases from J; junction bases left unmatched: 8. Germline assignment: CDR1 SGHTA and CDR2 FQGNSA. The CDR3 sequence is 15 residues long. In nucleotides, the CDR3 is TGTGCCAGCAGCTTCGGCGACAGGGGCGCGGAGACCCAGTACTTC. This encodes CASSFGDRGAETQYF.

This rearrangement joins TRBV6-1 to TRBJ1-4, with a possible D match to TRBD1 (6 bases). There are 13 residues in the CDR3. Trimming cost V 7 bases and J 7 bases, with 13 bases left between them. Germline CDR1 is MNHNS and CDR2 is SASEGT. The DNA for the CDR3 is TGTGCCAGCATCCCCAGGGGTGGTGAAAAACTGTTTTTT. The encoded protein is CASIPRGGEKLFF.

This clonotype turned up a few times. The chain has TRBV9 and TRBJ1-1; the D is unclear. Per germline, CDR1 SGDLS and CDR2 YYNGEE. V was cut by 2 bases and J by 1 base, with 6 bases left in between. The CDR3 sequence is 13 residues long. CDR3 region: CASSVSRNTEAFF. For the CDR3, the DNA is TGTGCCAGCAGCGTTTCGAGGAACACTGAAGCTTTCTTT.